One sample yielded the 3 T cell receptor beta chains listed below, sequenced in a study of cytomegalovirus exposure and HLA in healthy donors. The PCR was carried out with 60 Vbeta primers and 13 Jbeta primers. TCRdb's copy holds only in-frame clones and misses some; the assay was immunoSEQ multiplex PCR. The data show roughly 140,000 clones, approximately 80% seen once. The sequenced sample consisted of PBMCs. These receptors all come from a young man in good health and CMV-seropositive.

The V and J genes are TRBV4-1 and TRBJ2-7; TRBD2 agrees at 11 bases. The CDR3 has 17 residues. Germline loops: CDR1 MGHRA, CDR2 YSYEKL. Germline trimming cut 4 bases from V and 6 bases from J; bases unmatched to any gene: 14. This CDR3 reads CASSPRGTSGAGGEQYF. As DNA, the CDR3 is TGCGCCAGCAGCCCGAGGGGGACTAGCGGTGCGGGGGGCGAGCAGTACTTC.

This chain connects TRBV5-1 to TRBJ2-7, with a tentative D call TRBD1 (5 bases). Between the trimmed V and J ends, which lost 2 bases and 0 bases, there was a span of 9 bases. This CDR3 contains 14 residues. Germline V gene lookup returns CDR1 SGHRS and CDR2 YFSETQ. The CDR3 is CASSFLQGSYEQYF. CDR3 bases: TGCGCCAGCAGCTTTTTGCAGGGCTCCTACGAGCAGTACTTC.

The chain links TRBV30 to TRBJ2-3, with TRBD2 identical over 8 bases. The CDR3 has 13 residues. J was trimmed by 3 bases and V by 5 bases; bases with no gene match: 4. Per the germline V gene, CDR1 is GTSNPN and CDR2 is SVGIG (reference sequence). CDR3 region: CAWGSGTTDTQYF. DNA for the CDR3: TGTGCCTGGGGTAGCGGGACTACAGATACGCAGTATTTT.